These T cell receptor beta chains were read from a single sample in a study of T cells after yellow fever vaccination. TCRdb recomputed calls from the 5' RACE reads with MiXCR, one row per CDR3 protein. The table records around 530,000 distinct CDR3 sequences, around 17% of them present only once. The sequenced sample was PBMCs, obtained roughly 5 days after the first yellow fever vaccination. The receptors shown here come from a man aged 18-30 years who received the YFV17D yellow fever vaccine. CDR3s include the opening cysteine and the closing phenylalanine or tryptophan. D genes are given only for firm matches. Expanded clones get a size class; other rows say once, few or many, or leave the size out.

d_call: .; j_call: TRBJ2-7; v_call: TRBV25-1; clone_size: many; cdr3_nt: TGTGCCAGCAGTGAATACCCAGGCTACGAGCAGTACTTC; cdr3_aa: CASSEYPGYEQYF
d_call: .; j_call: TRBJ1-6; v_call: TRBV7-2; clone_size: .; cdr3_nt: TGTGCCAGCAGCTTAGTACATTCACCCCTCCACTTT; cdr3_aa: CASSLVHSPLHF
d_call: .; j_call: TRBJ2-3; v_call: TRBV15; clone_size: .; cdr3_nt: TGTGCCACCAGCTACTCAGCGGACAACACAGATACGCAGTATTTT; cdr3_aa: CATSYSADNTDTQYF
d_call: .; j_call: TRBJ2-5; v_call: TRBV4-1; clone_size: few; cdr3_nt: TGTACCAGCAGCTACCAAGGGCAGTACCAAGAGACCCAGTACTTC; cdr3_aa: CTSSYQGQYQETQYF
d_call: .; j_call: TRBJ2-1; v_call: TRBV12-3/TRBV12-4; clone_size: many; cdr3_nt: TGTGCCAGCAGTCCGGACATTATGTGGAATGAGCAGTTCTTC; cdr3_aa: CASSPDIMWNEQFF
d_call: .; j_call: TRBJ2-5; v_call: TRBV18; clone_size: .; cdr3_nt: TGTGCCAGCTCGCCCGGAGCGAACCAAGAGACCCAGTACTTC; cdr3_aa: CASSPGANQETQYF
d_call: .; j_call: TRBJ1-2; v_call: TRBV29-1; clone_size: .; cdr3_nt: TGCAGCGTTGTATCAGATCTTGAGGGGCATGGCTACACCTTC; cdr3_aa: CSVVSDLEGHGYTF
d_call: .; j_call: TRBJ2-5; v_call: TRBV20-1; clone_size: .; cdr3_nt: TGCAGTGCCCAGACATGGGGAACAGAGACCCAGTACTTC; cdr3_aa: CSAQTWGTETQYF
d_call: .; j_call: TRBJ2-1; v_call: TRBV7-2; clone_size: .; cdr3_nt: TGTGCCAGCAGCTTAGGGCCCCGGCTGGGCGATGAGCAGTTCTTC; cdr3_aa: CASSLGPRLGDEQFF
d_call: TRBD1; j_call: TRBJ2-6; v_call: TRBV19; clone_size: few; cdr3_nt: TGTGCCAGTAGTATAATACAGGGGGGTTCTGGGGCCAACGTCCTGACTTTC; cdr3_aa: CASSIIQGGSGANVLTF
d_call: .; j_call: TRBJ2-7; v_call: TRBV2; clone_size: .; cdr3_nt: TGTGCCAGCAGTGGCAATGCCGCCTACGAGCAGTACTTC; cdr3_aa: CASSGNAAYEQYF
d_call: TRBD1; j_call: TRBJ1-2; v_call: TRBV6-1; clone_size: .; cdr3_nt: TGTGCCAGCAGGAATTACAGGGGGGGTGGCTACACCTTC; cdr3_aa: CASRNYRGGGYTF
d_call: TRBD1; j_call: TRBJ2-7; v_call: TRBV7-8; clone_size: few; cdr3_nt: TGTGCCAGCAGCTTATACTTGACAGGGTCAGCCGAGCAGTACTTC; cdr3_aa: CASSLYLTGSAEQYF
d_call: .; j_call: TRBJ2-7; v_call: TRBV5-1; clone_size: .; cdr3_nt: TGCGCCAGCAGCTTGACCGGGTGGGGGTACGAGCAGTACTTC; cdr3_aa: CASSLTGWGYEQYF
d_call: .; j_call: TRBJ1-1; v_call: TRBV28; clone_size: few; cdr3_nt: TGTGCCAGCAGTCCATGGGCGGGGAAGACTGAAGCTTTCTTT; cdr3_aa: CASSPWAGKTEAFF
d_call: .; j_call: TRBJ1-6; v_call: TRBV27; clone_size: few; cdr3_nt: TGTGCCAGCAGTTTTGCAAGGGATTCACCCCTCCACTTT; cdr3_aa: CASSFARDSPLHF
d_call: TRBD1; j_call: TRBJ1-5; v_call: TRBV6-5; clone_size: .; cdr3_nt: TGTGCCAGCAGTTGGGACAGGAGCAATCAGCCCCAGCATTTT; cdr3_aa: CASSWDRSNQPQHF
d_call: .; j_call: TRBJ2-3; v_call: TRBV7-9; clone_size: few; cdr3_nt: TGTGCCAGCAGCTTAGGCCCAATGGGAACAGATACGCAGTATTTT; cdr3_aa: CASSLGPMGTDTQYF
d_call: .; j_call: TRBJ2-1; v_call: TRBV20-1; clone_size: few; cdr3_nt: TGCAGTGCTGCTCCGGAGGGAGACAATGAGCAGTTCTTC; cdr3_aa: CSAAPEGDNEQFF
d_call: TRBD1; j_call: TRBJ2-4; v_call: TRBV7-2; clone_size: many; cdr3_nt: TGTGCCAGCAGCATGTATACCTCCGGGACAGGAAACATTCAGTACTTC; cdr3_aa: CASSMYTSGTGNIQYF
d_call: .; j_call: TRBJ1-6; v_call: TRBV10-3; clone_size: few; cdr3_nt: TGTGCCATCAGTGAGCCAAGACAGGCCGACAATTCACCCCTCCACTTT; cdr3_aa: CAISEPRQADNSPLHF
d_call: TRBD1; j_call: TRBJ1-1; v_call: TRBV7-6; clone_size: once; cdr3_nt: TGTGCCAGCAGCTTGGACCTCCGGACAGGGGGGCTCACTGAAGCTTTCTTT; cdr3_aa: CASSLDLRTGGLTEAFF
d_call: .; j_call: TRBJ2-2; v_call: TRBV5-1; clone_size: few; cdr3_nt: TGCGCCAGCAGCTTGAGCATGAACACCGGGGAGCTGTTTTTT; cdr3_aa: CASSLSMNTGELFF
d_call: .; j_call: TRBJ2-7; v_call: TRBV7-2; clone_size: few; cdr3_nt: TGTGCCAGCAGGGATCAGGGGTACGAGCAGTACTTC; cdr3_aa: CASRDQGYEQYF
d_call: .; j_call: TRBJ2-7; v_call: TRBV19; clone_size: few; cdr3_nt: TGTGCCAGTCGGGGATCCCTTGCGAGCTCCTACGAGCAGTACTTC; cdr3_aa: CASRGSLASSYEQYF
d_call: TRBD1; j_call: TRBJ2-7; v_call: TRBV28; clone_size: few; cdr3_nt: TGTGCCAGCAGTTCCCACCTTCCGGGACAGGGAAACAACTACTTC; cdr3_aa: CASSSHLPGQGNNYF
d_call: .; j_call: TRBJ2-2; v_call: TRBV7-2; clone_size: .; cdr3_nt: TGTGCCAGCAGCCGAGGCCAGGAGAACACCGGGGAGCTGTTTTTT; cdr3_aa: CASSRGQENTGELFF
d_call: .; j_call: TRBJ1-6; v_call: TRBV20-1; clone_size: .; cdr3_nt: TGCAGTGCTAGCCCTCTTAATTCACCCCTCCACTTT; cdr3_aa: CSASPLNSPLHF
d_call: .; j_call: TRBJ2-5; v_call: TRBV7-2; clone_size: few; cdr3_nt: TGTGCCAGCAGCCCCACCTTAGGAGCCGGAGAGACCCAGTACTTC; cdr3_aa: CASSPTLGAGETQYF
d_call: .; j_call: TRBJ1-3; v_call: TRBV5-1; clone_size: .; cdr3_nt: TGCGCCAGCAGCCTCCCGGGGGTCTCTGGAAACACCATATATTTT; cdr3_aa: CASSLPGVSGNTIYF
d_call: TRBD2; j_call: TRBJ2-3; v_call: TRBV7-2; clone_size: .; cdr3_nt: TGTGCCAGCAGTTACCGGACTAGCGGGGGGGCGGATACGCAGTATTTT; cdr3_aa: CASSYRTSGGADTQYF